The 24 T cell receptor beta chains in this list originate from one sample, sequenced in a study of T-cell memory formation after mild COVID-19. TCRdb reanalysed the 5' RACE reads using MiXCR and keeps one entry per CDR3 protein. This sample has nearly 350,000 distinct CDR3 sequences; 10% to 15% occur once, and the top ten carry over 20%. The specimen was PBMCs or a T cell subset sorted from them (not recorded which). The receptor set was obtained from a young man who had mild COVID-19 (a few samples of this study predate the infection). Cell type and time point are not known.

This clonotype was detected ten times or more. One end of the junction is discordant with germline, which a read error may explain. The chain carries TRBV7-3 and TRBJ2-3, with D tentatively TRBD2 (6 bases). The CDR3 is 14 residues long. In germline, CDR1 is SGHTA, CDR2 FQGTGA. CDR3 in DNA: TGCGCCAGCAGCCGTGGGGGGAGCACAGATACGCAGTATTTT. This translates into CASSRGGSTDTQYF.

This chain uses TRBV18 with TRBJ1-3; D remains ambiguous. This CDR3 spans 17 amino acids. Germline V gene lookup returns CDR1 KGHSH and CDR2 LQKENI. V was cut by 0 bases and J by 0 bases, with 12 bases left in between. CDR3 DNA sequence: TGTGCCAGCTCACCACCGTCCGCCGGAGGCTCTGGAAACACCATATATTTT. It translates to CASSPPSAGGSGNTIYF.

There are a few counts of this clonotype. V usage is TRBV29-1 and J usage is TRBJ2-1, with TRBD2 matching 10 bases. Losses at the gene ends were 4 bases for V and 4 bases for J; bases not matched to a gene: 1. The CDR3 runs to 13 residues. Germline-derived CDR1 and CDR2 are SQVTM and ANQGSEA. CDR3 nucleotide sequence: TGCAGCGTTGTACTAGCGGGGTACAATGAGCAGTTCTTC. It specifies CSVVLAGYNEQFF.

This clonotype was recorded a few times. This sequence joins TRBV29-1 and TRBJ1-1; D not certain. This CDR3 region has 13 residues. With 4 bases removed from V and 4 bases from J, the gap between germline ends came to 13 bases. The germline V gene has CDR1 SQVTM and CDR2 ANQGSEA. The DNA of the CDR3 is TGCAGCGTTGTAAGCCGGGGAACCACTGAAGCTTTCTTT. Translating it yields CSVVSRGTTEAFF.

For this clonotype: The missing conserved phenylalanine or tryptophan at the end of this CDR3 makes a read error likely. The rearrangement joins TRBV27 to TRBJ2-7; 8 bases are a match to TRBD2. There are 15 residues in the CDR3. V lost 2 bases and J lost 1; bases outside the gene matches: 4. Germline CDR1 reads MNHEY; CDR2 reads SMNVEV (reference sequence). The CDR3 nucleotides read TGTGCCAGCAGTTTAGCGGGGGGCCTTTCCTACGAGCAGTACCTC. It yields the protein CASSLAGGLSYEQYL.

This clonotype was found a few times. This chain links TRBV20-1 with TRBJ1-3, with no clear D. This CDR3 region has 14 residues. Germline V lookup: CDR1 DFQATT, CDR2 SNEGSKA (reference sequence). The V gene lost 0 bases and the J gene lost 1 base, with 7 bases spanning the gap. The chain's CDR3 is CSARDGGSGNTIYF. The CDR3 DNA reads TGCAGTGCTAGAGATGGCGGTTCTGGAAACACCATATATTTT.

The gene calls are TRBV10-3 and TRBJ2-2; possible D gene TRBD1, 6 bases. Germline lookup yields CDR1 ENHRY and CDR2 SYGVKD. Trimming cost V 8 bases and J 1 base, with 11 bases left between them. The CDR3 is 14 amino acids. CDR3 residues: CAIARGQNTGELFF. DNA of the CDR3: TGTGCCATCGCCCGGGGACAGAACACCGGGGAGCTGTTTTTT.

In this sample, this clonotype turned up a few times. One junction end does not reproduce the germline sequence, and a read error may be involved. The chain carries TRBV2 and TRBJ2-3; 8 bases agree with TRBD2. Germline V gives CDR1 SNHLY, CDR2 FYNNEI. The CDR3 consists of 17 residues. CDR3: CASSEVPSGPSKDTQYF. The CDR3 nucleotides are TGTGCCAGCAGTGAAGTTCCTAGCGGGCCTAGCAAAGATACGCAGTATTTT.

The V call is TRBV6-5, the J call TRBJ2-2; 9 bases are a match to TRBD2. This CDR3 is built from 17 residues. Per the germline V gene, CDR1 is MNHEY and CDR2 is SVGAGI. V dropped 5 bases and J dropped 3; count of bases not matched to a gene: 10. CDR3 DNA sequence: TGTGCCAGCAGTCCCAGTCGTAGCGGGGGTTACACCGGGGAGCTGTTTTTT. It translates to CASSPSRSGGYTGELFF.

The chain has TRBV5-1 and TRBJ2-2; 8 nucleotides agree with TRBD1. Per the germline V gene, CDR1 is SGHRS and CDR2 is YFSETQ. V was clipped by 0 bases and J by 3 bases; unmatched bases: 1. The length of the CDR3 is 15 residues. CDR3 sequence reads: CASSLGTGHTGELFF. DNA of the CDR3: TGCGCCAGCAGCTTGGGGACAGGGCACACCGGGGAGCTGTTTTTT.

The chain recombines TRBV7-9 with TRBJ2-7; perhaps TRBD1 as D (6 bases). In germline, CDR1 is SEHNR, CDR2 FQNEAQ (reference sequence). The CDR3 contains 12 residues. V gave up 5 bases and J gave up 7 bases, with 12 bases separating them. The CDR3, as DNA: TGTGCCAGCAGCCCAAGAGGGGGTGAGCAGTACGTC. Translated: CASSPRGGEQYV.

In this sample, this clonotype turned up a few times. This chain uses TRBV14 with TRBJ1-4; possible D gene TRBD1, 6 bases. Deletions cut 6 bases from V and 8 bases from J, with 13 bases between. The CDR3 loop spans 13 amino acids. Germline V lookup: CDR1 SGHDN, CDR2 FVKESK. The CDR3 nucleotides are TGTGCCAGCAGTCAGACAGGATTGGAAAAACTGTTTTTT. As protein: CASSQTGLEKLFF.

This clonotype was seen a handful of times. This chain links TRBV5-1 with TRBJ2-1, with D perhaps TRBD2 (6 bases). CDR1 is SGHRS, CDR2 YFSETQ, per germline. The CDR3 length is 16 residues. Deletions cut 6 bases from V and 3 bases from J, with 19 bases between. The CDR3 nucleotides read TGCGCCAGCAAAATTGAGGCTAGCGACTACTACAATGAGCAGTTCTTC. The encoded protein is CASKIEASDYYNEQFF. The full variable domain, with the rest looked up from reference TRBV5-1 and TRBJ2-1, is KAGVTQTPRYLIKTRGQQVTLSCSPISGHRSVSWYQQTPGQGLQFLFEYFSETQRNKGNFPGRFSGRQFSNSRSEMNVSTLELGDSALYLCASKIEASDYYNEQFFGPGTRLTVL.

This clonotype was seen only a few times. This chain uses TRBV12-3 or TRBV12-4 with TRBJ2-1, with D tentatively TRBD1 or TRBD2 (5 bases each). The CDR3 totals 14 residues. V lost 7 bases, J lost 9 bases, and 19 bases lay in between. The CDR3 region is CASNGDRPASEQFF. CDR3 nucleotides: TGTGCCAGCAATGGGGACCGACCGGCATCTGAGCAGTTCTTC.

The chain carries TRBV7-2 and TRBJ1-1; no definite D call. The germline gives CDR1 SGHTA, CDR2 FQGNSA. Trimming took off 6 bases at V and 3 bases at J, with 14 bases between the two ends. The CDR3 consists of 14 residues. CDR3 coding DNA: TGTGCCAGCAGTCTATACGCCCCCCACACTGAAGCTTTCTTT. Its protein is CASSLYAPHTEAFF.

This clonotype was detected ten times or more. This chain links TRBV7-2 with TRBJ2-1; TRBD2 matches at 12 bases. CDR1 and CDR2 (germline): SGHTA, FQGNSA. The CDR3 runs to 15 residues. V was pared by 5 bases and J by 3 bases, with 2 bases of the junction left unmatched. CDR3 DNA sequence: TGTGCCAGCAGCCCGACTAGCGGGGGCTACAATGAGCAGTTCTTC. It is translated as CASSPTSGGYNEQFF.

V is TRBV24-1 and J is TRBJ2-5, with TRBD1 matching 9 bases. Germline CDR1 KGHDR, CDR2 SFDVKD. This CDR3 spans 12 amino acids. The J segment lost 5 bases and the V segment lost 9 bases, leaving 3 bases of the junction unmatched. The CDR3, as DNA: TGTGCCACCGCAGGACAGGGGGAGACCCAGTACTTC. It specifies CATAGQGETQYF.

This clonotype showed up many times. The rearrangement uses TRBV9 and TRBJ2-5; D is undetermined. Trimming removed 0 bases at V and 1 base at J, with 7 bases between. The CDR3 runs to 14 residues. Per the germline V gene, CDR1 is SGDLS and CDR2 is YYNGEE. CDR3 coding DNA: TGTGCCAGCAGCGTAGGAAATAGCCAAGAGACCCAGTACTTC. This translates into CASSVGNSQETQYF.

Only a few counts were recorded for this clonotype. The chain employs TRBV7-2 and TRBJ1-5; tentatively, D is TRBD1 (6 bases). V was clipped by 2 bases and J by 6 bases, with 17 bases between them. Germline loops: CDR1 SGHTA, CDR2 FQGNSA. This CDR3 has 16 residues. The CDR3 reads CASSLWGAGNGQPQHF. The CDR3 coding sequence is TGTGCCAGCAGCTTATGGGGGGCAGGGAACGGTCAGCCCCAGCATTTT.

Many counts were recorded for this clonotype. The genes are TRBV5-1 and TRBJ1-4, with a possible D match to TRBD1 (5 bases). Trimming pared 3 bases from V and 0 bases from J, leaving 12 bases between. CDR1 is SGHRS and CDR2 is YFSETQ in the germline V gene. There are 16 residues in the CDR3. The chain's CDR3 is CASSSGDYATNEKLFF. The CDR3 coding sequence is TGCGCCAGCAGCTCCGGGGACTACGCAACTAATGAAAAACTGTTTTTT.

There are a few counts of this clonotype. For the CDR3, the DNA is TGCGCCAGCAGCAGCCGGCCGGACCCAGGCGATGAGCAGTTCTTC. Translated: CASSSRPDPGDEQFF. The chain is built from TRBV4-3 and TRBJ2-1; no clear D gene. In germline, CDR1 is LGHNA, CDR2 YSLEER. The CDR3 has 15 amino acids. V was shortened by 5 bases and J by 8 bases, with 19 bases between the two germline ends.

This clonotype showed up just a few times. The chain couples TRBV29-1 to TRBJ1-1; D is unresolved. Germline CDR1 SQVTM, CDR2 ANQGSEA. The CDR3 sequence is 12 residues long. V was clipped by 8 bases and J by 0 bases, with 10 bases between them. The CDR3 nucleotides are TGCAGCTTCCTCACGGTGAACACTGAAGCTTTCTTT. Its protein product is CSFLTVNTEAFF. Together with reference TRBV29-1 and TRBJ1-1, the CDR3 gives the full variable domain: SAVISQKPSRDICQRGTSLTIQCQVDSQVTMMFWYRQQPGQSLTLIATANQGSEATYESGFVIDKFPISRPNLTFSTLTVSNMSPEDSSIYLCSFLTVNTEAFFGQGTRLTVV.

V and J are TRBV12-3 or TRBV12-4 and TRBJ2-3; 7 bases fit TRBD2. V gave up 5 bases and J gave up 4 bases; unmatched junction bases: 3. The CDR3 spans 13 residues. CDR3 bases: TGTGCCAGCAGTGGGACTAACTCAGATACGCAGTATTTT. It yields the protein CASSGTNSDTQYF.

Ten or more counts support this clonotype. The chain carries TRBV12-3 or TRBV12-4 and TRBJ1-2; D is unclear. V gave up 6 bases and J gave up 5 bases, with 13 bases separating them. The CDR3 has 13 amino acids. The CDR3 DNA reads as TGTGCCAGCAGCCCCCGGGTGGGGTATGGCTACACCTTC. Protein sequence: CASSPRVGYGYTF.